Reported below is one T cell receptor beta chain. Its antigen is still unknown. Nothing much larger sits one base from this clone, and base qualities are not available. The cysteine opens and the phenylalanine closes a CDR3 of 14 amino acids. Here the CDR3 DNA is all that survives: 42 bases in frame from base 1. V and J lose 0 bases and 7 bases, and a span of 12 bases separates them. Sequences LGHDT (CDR1) and YNNKEL (CDR2) are obtained from the germline V gene (reference sequence). This entry comes from a study of blood T cell repertoires in COVID-19 (dated by TCRdb to 2020 to 2022). Notes on the research overall: Samples from collaborators originated in the United States, Italy and Spain and spanned both the acute and convalescent phases of COVID-19. The prospective study material was composed of cDNA or gDNA derived from T cells, B-cell-depleted T cells, or PBMCs. Deeply sampled blood TCRbeta repertoires from subjects exposed to, actively infected with, or recovered from COVID-19 were included in the dataset. A freely available public database, intended as a resource for researchers studying the immune response to SARS-CoV-2, is where the repertoires were released. Samples came from the ongoing ImmuneRACE study (first 160 participants) plus 1,254 subjects from 6 global collaborators. The sample metadata nearly always contained a de-identified subject ID, COVID-19 status, age in years and sex. Where available, HLA class I and class II types were taken from metadata supplied by the sample provider and were not determined by assay-based typing. Findings and caveats that apply to the study as a whole: The amount of clinical and demographic metadata varied by source and participant and was provided uncurated.

Collaborating institutions collected whole blood in K2EDTA tubes following their own protocols. For TCRbeta analysis, collaborators shipped samples as frozen whole blood, isolated PBMCs, or DNA extracted from either of those sample types. The immunoSEQ Assay, a bias-controlled multiplex PCR, was used to amplify TCRbeta CDR3 regions from genomic DNA. As for the authors' bioinformatics: The number of nucleated cells in each sample was estimated from the amplification of reference gene primers within the assay. Sequence reads were collapsed and filtered to measure the absolute abundance of every unique TCRbeta CDR3 rearrangement. Productive Simpson clonality was computed per sample as the square root of Simpson's diversity index over productive rearrangements. TCRdb provides this immuneACCESS table in a form limited to in-frame rearrangements. Some clones are lacking; in checked studies, under half of them reflect an unresolved V gene, and why the rest are absent is not known. The D gene and trimming were derived from the DNA, and the V and J assignments and clone size from that table. The sample table holds 100,000 to 130,000 clones, of which around 83% were seen once. The ten largest clones take up roughly 4% of the sample.

The V and J segments used are TRBV3-1 (or the pseudogene TRBV3-2) and TRBJ1-2; TRBD1 is a weak D gene call, 6 bases matching. The sequenced sample consisted of peripheral blood. This clonotype originated in a man aged 65 to 85 with acute or convalescent COVID-19. The DNA reads TGTGCCAGCAGCCAAGAACAGGGACCGGTTGGCTACACCTTC. This encodes CASSQEQGPVGYTF.